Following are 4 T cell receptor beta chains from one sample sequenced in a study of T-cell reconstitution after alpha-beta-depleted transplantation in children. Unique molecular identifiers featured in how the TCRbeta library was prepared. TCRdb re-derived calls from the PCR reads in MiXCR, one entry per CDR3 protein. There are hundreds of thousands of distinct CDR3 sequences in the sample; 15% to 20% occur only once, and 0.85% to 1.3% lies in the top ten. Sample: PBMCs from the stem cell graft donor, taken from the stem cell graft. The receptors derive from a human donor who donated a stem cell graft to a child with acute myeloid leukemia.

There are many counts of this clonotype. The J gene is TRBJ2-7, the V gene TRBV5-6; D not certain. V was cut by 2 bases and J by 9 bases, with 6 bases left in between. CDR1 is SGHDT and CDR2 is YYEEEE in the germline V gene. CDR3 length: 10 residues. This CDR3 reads CASSLDLQYV. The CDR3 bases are TGTGCCAGCAGCTTAGACCTGCAGTACGTC.

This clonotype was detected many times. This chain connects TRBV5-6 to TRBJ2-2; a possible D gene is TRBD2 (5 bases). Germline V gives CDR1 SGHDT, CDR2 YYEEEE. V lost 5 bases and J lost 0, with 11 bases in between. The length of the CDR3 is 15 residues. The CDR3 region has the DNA TGTGCCAGCAGACTGTGGGGAGCGAACACCGGGGAGCTGTTTTTT. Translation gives CASRLWGANTGELFF.

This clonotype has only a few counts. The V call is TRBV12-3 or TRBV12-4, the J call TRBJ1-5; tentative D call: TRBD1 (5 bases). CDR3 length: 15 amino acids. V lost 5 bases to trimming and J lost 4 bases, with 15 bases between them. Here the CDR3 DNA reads TGTGCCAGCAGTGGACTCAGGGATTTTAATCAGCCCCAGCATTTT. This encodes CASSGLRDFNQPQHF.

CDR3 in DNA: TGTGCCAGCAGCTTAAGTTCGCTGGACGAGCAGTACTTC. Its translation: CASSLSSLDEQYF. J is TRBJ2-7 and V is TRBV7-9, with D uncertain. V lost 2 bases and J 5 bases, leaving 10 bases between the germline ends. Germline V gene lookup returns CDR1 SEHNR and CDR2 FQNEAQ (reference sequence). CDR3 length equals 13 residues.